Included here is one T cell receptor beta chain sequence, with context. Its antigen is still unknown. The entry originates in a study of T cell responses to AZD1222 COVID-19 vaccine. Assay: immunoSEQ multiplex PCR; the TCRdb copy retains only in-frame clones and omits some. The table has about 94,000 clones, around 85% seen once. Trimming took 1 base from V and 8 from J, leaving 11 bases between them. Per germline, CDR1 SGHDN and CDR2 FVKESK. This CDR3 has 13 amino acids. Study conclusions and caveats: White British ancestry dominated among donors, who included more females, and clonal diversity was possibly underestimated.

The TCR sequence derives from an adult who received the AZD1222 COVID-19 vaccine. The chain links TRBV14 to TRBJ1-2; D call uncertain. The starting material was peripheral blood, obtained 28 days after the second AZD1222 dose. CDR3 residues: CASSQVPFGGYTF. The CDR3 coding sequence is TGTGCCAGCAGCCAAGTACCCTTTGGGGGCTACACCTTC.